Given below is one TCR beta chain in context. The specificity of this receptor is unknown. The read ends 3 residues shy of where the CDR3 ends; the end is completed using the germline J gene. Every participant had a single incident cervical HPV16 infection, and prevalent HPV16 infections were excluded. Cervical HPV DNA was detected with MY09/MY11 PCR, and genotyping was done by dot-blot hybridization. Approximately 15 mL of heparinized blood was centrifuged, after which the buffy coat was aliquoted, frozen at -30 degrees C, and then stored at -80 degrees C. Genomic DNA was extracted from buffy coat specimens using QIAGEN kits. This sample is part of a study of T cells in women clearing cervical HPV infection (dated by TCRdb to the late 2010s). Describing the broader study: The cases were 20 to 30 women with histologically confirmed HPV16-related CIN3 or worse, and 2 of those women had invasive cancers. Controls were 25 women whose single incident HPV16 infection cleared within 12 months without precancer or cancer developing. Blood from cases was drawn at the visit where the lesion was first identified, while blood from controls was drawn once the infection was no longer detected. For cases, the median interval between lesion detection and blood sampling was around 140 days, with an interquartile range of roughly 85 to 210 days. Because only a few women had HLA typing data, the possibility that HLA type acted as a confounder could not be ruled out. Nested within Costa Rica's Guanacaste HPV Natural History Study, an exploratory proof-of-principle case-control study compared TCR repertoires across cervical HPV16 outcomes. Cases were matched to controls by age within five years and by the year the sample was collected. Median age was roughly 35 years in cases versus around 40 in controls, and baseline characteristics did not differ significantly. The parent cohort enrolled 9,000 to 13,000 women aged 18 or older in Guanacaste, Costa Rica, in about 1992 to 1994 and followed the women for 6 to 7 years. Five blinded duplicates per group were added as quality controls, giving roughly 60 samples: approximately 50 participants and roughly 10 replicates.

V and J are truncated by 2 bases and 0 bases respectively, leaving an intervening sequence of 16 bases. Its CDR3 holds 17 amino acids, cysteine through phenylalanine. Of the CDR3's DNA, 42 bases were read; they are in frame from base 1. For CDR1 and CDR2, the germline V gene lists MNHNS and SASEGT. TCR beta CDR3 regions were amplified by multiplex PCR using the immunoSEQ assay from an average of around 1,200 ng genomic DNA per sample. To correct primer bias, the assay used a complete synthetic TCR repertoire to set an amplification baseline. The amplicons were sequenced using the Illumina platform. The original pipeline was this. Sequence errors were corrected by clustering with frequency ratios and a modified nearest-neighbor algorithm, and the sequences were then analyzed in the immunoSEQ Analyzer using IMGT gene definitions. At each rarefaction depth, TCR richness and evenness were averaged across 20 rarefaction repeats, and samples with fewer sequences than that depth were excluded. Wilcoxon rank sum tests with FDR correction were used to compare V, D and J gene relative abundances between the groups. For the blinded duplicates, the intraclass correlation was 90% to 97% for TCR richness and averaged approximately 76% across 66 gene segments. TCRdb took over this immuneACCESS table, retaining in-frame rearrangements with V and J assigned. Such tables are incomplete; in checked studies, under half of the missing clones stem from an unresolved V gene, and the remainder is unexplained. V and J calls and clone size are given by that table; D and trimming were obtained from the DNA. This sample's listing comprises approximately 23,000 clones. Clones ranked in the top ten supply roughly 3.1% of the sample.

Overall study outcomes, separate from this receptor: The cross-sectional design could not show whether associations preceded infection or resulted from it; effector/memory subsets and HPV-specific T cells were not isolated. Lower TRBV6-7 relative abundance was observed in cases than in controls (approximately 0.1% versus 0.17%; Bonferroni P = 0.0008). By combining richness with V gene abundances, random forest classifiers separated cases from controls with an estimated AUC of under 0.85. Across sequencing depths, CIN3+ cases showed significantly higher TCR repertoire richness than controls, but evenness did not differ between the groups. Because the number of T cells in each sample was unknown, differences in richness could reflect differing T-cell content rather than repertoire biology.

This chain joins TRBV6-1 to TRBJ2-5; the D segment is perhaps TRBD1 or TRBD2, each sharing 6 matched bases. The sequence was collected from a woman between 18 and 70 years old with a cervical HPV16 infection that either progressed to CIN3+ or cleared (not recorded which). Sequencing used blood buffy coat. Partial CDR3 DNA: TGTGCCAGCAGTGAAACCCCCGGAGGGGGTAACCAAGAGACC. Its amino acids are CASSETPGGGNQET. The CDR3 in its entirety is CASSETPGGGNQETQYF.